This T cell receptor beta chain was captured by sequencing in a study of blood T cells in healthy people across ages. Study-wide results and caveats: Any changes in expanded clonotypes were possibly confounded, as donor CMV status remained unknown. Donors of long life had a larger count of naive CD4+ cells and greater diversity than aged donors.

Samples each had at least 6 micrograms of total RNA extracted. The CDR3 spans 14 residues. Germline values: CDR1 KGHDR, CDR2 SFDVKD. With 7 bases removed from V and 0 bases from J, the gap between germline ends came to 11 bases. Regarding this clonotype: Its antigen is undetermined.

Then a second PCR, running roughly 7 to 11 cycles, was carried out with a sample-barcoded 5' primer and a J-beta primer mix. Each cDNA molecule was tagged by a template-switch adaptor that had 12 random nucleotides. TCRdb used MiXCR to reprocess the 5' RACE reads, holding one entry per CDR3 protein. The sample lists approximately 1,100,000 distinct CDR3 sequences; 40% to 50% were seen once. Sequencing was carried out using blood. The chain combines TRBV24-1 with TRBJ2-5, with TRBD2 as a possible D gene (5 bases). The sequence derives from a woman in her fifties or sixties in good health. CDR3 coding DNA: TGTGCCACCAGGGATAAGGACTACCAAGAGACCCAGTACTTC. Translating it yields CATRDKDYQETQYF.